This T cell receptor beta chain was recovered during a study of T cell clones after liver transplantation. Study-level information: Three of the eight recipients were HCV-positive; the rest had non-autoimmune, non-viral transplant indications. Study-level results: In 5 of 8 subjects, circulating graft-donor-reactive CD4 TCRbeta sequences fell significantly after transplant. These preliminary findings come from unstandardized post-transplant sampling times.

Thawed unstimulated PBMCs were FACS-sorted by CD3, CD4 and CD8 into two populations. Some clones are missing from TCRdb's copy, which holds only in-frame ones; the method was immunoSEQ multiplex PCR. Among more than 100,000 clones listed, around 84% were seen once. This clone has a single count. The target antigen is unknown. The CDR3 runs to 13 residues. The germline V and J ends were trimmed by 5 bases and 2 bases, with 9 bases remaining between them. Germline CDR1 is MDHEN and CDR2 is SYDVKM. Sequenced material: CD4+ T cells from blood, taken approximately 4 years after liver transplant. The chain is built from TRBV28 and TRBJ1-2; D gene uncertain. This receptor was obtained from a human patient who received a liver transplant. Some T cells could come from the graft donor. The CDR3 coding sequence is TGTGCCAGCAGTGAACCGATAAACTATGGCTACACCTTC. Protein: CASSEPINYGYTF.